Listed below are T cell receptor beta chains from one sample, sequenced in a study of T cell responses to AZD1222 COVID-19 vaccine. Generated by immunoSEQ multiplex PCR, the TCRdb table keeps only in-frame clones and is missing some. The top ten clones hold 22% of a sample with about 92,000 clones, roughly 90% of them seen once. The source material was peripheral blood, sampled on day 0 of AZD1222 vaccination. These receptors were obtained from an adult in good health. Both conserved end residues are part of each CDR3. Each record gives: J gene, clone size, V gene, D gene, CDR3 protein, CDR3 DNA. D genes are given only for firm matches. Size is stated for part of the rows, as once, few or many counts, or as a class when the clone is expanded.

>TRBJ1-2|NA|TRBV27|TRBD1
CASRKQGVGYGYTF
TGTGCCAGCAGAAAACAGGGGGTTGGCTATGGCTACACCTTC
>TRBJ1-6|NA|TRBV28|NA
CASKKLMERSPLHF
TGTGCCAGCAAAAAACTCATGGAGCGTTCACCCCTCCACTTT
>TRBJ1-3|NA|TRBV18|NA
CASSPPAVGNTIYF
TGTGCCAGCTCACCACCGGCGGTTGGAAACACCATATATTTT
>TRBJ1-1|NA|TRBV21-1|NA
CASSKTPGAASTAFF
TGTGCCAGCAGCAAGACTCCGGGGGCAGCGTCCACAGCTTTCTTT
>TRBJ1-1|NA|TRBV5-1|NA
CASSLGGGGTEAFF
TGCGCCAGCAGCTTGGGTGGGGGCGGCACTGAAGCTTTCTTT
>TRBJ2-3|NA|TRBV3-1/TRBV3-2|NA
CASSQDQQASAQYF
TGTGCCAGCAGCCAAGATCAACAGGCATCGGCGCAGTATTTT
>TRBJ1-2|NA|TRBV4-1|NA
CASSQENSPYGYTF
TGCGCCAGCAGCCAAGAGAATTCACCGTATGGCTACACCTTC
>TRBJ2-7|once|TRBV2|NA
CASSVGGWDEQYF
TGTGCCAGCAGTGTGGGGGGTTGGGACGAGCAGTACTTC
>TRBJ1-5|NA|TRBV6-2/TRBV6-3|NA
CASSIDVGGRHSNQPQHF
TGTGCCAGCAGCATAGACGTGGGGGGAAGACATAGCAATCAGCCCCAGCATTTT
>TRBJ1-2|NA|TRBV29-1|TRBD1
CSVGTGGSYGYTF
TGCAGCGTGGGTACAGGGGGCAGCTATGGCTACACCTTC
>TRBJ1-3|NA|TRBV16|NA
CASSPREGSDTIYF
TGTGCCAGCAGCCCCCGCGAGGGTTCAGACACCATATATTTT
>TRBJ1-5|few|TRBV15|NA
CATSPWRSQPQHF
TGTGCCACCAGCCCATGGCGGTCTCAGCCCCAGCATTTT
>TRBJ2-2|NA|TRBV2|NA
CASEGLLGTGELFF
TGTGCCAGCGAGGGGTTACTGGGGACCGGGGAGCTGTTTTTT
>TRBJ1-2|once|TRBV27|TRBD1
CASSLFGQGNYGYTF
TGTGCCAGCAGTTTGTTTGGACAGGGTAACTATGGCTACACCTTC
>TRBJ1-5|NA|TRBV19|NA
CASSLGGAGNQPQHF
TGTGCCAGTAGTCTGGGGGGCGCAGGCAATCAGCCCCAGCATTTT
>TRBJ1-1|NA|TRBV19|NA
CASRLFTEAFF
TGTGCCAGCCGATTGTTCACTGAAGCTTTCTTT
>TRBJ1-2|NA|TRBV3-1/TRBV3-2|TRBD1
CASSHSGQGDYGYTF
TGTGCCAGCAGCCATTCCGGACAGGGAGACTATGGCTACACCTTC
>TRBJ1-3|NA|TRBV6-5|NA
CASSLQGPTLRNTIYF
TGTGCCAGCAGTTTACAGGGCCCTACTCTTCGAAACACCATATATTTT
>TRBJ1-6|NA|TRBV28|NA
CASLRGGYNSPLHF
TGTGCCAGCCTCAGGGGAGGATATAATTCACCCCTCCACTTT
>TRBJ1-4|NA|TRBV6-5|NA
CASGRGTPNEKLFF
TGTGCCAGCGGCCGGGGGACTCCTAATGAAAAACTGTTTTTT
>TRBJ1-3|NA|TRBV19|NA
CASSMQGGNTIYF
TGTGCCAGTAGTATGCAGGGAGGAAACACCATATATTTT
>TRBJ1-1|NA|TRBV19|NA
CASSQQAGSTEAFF
TGTGCCAGTAGTCAACAGGCAGGGAGCACTGAAGCTTTCTTT
>TRBJ2-7|NA|TRBV27|TRBD1
CASSLRQGTNEQYF
TGTGCCAGCAGTCTCCGACAGGGGACGAACGAGCAGTACTTC
>TRBJ2-1|NA|TRBV14|TRBD2
CASSRAGGPYNEQFF
TGTGCCAGCAGCCGAGCGGGGGGCCCCTACAATGAGCAGTTCTTC
>TRBJ1-2|NA|TRBV2|NA
CASSDDRTLLGYTF
TGTGCCAGCAGTGATGACCGGACCCTCTTAGGCTACACCTTC
>TRBJ1-2|NA|TRBV6-6|TRBD1
CASSRPGTGDYGYTF
TGTGCCAGCAGCCGTCCCGGGACAGGGGACTATGGCTACACCTTC